The 7 T cell receptor beta chains reported below all come from one sample, sequenced in a study of shared clonotypes between healthy human individuals. Repertoires were generated with immunoSEQ multiplex PCR, while TCRdb's copy carries only in-frame clones and drops some. The repertoire holds some 2,000,000 clones, with around 95% as singletons. Source material: naive CD4+ T cells sorted from blood. Regarding subset: CD45RA+ positively selected. The receptor source for this set is a man in his late teens or twenties in good health.

The gene calls are TRBV6-9 and TRBJ1-5, with D uncertain. V was shortened by 4 bases and J by 7 bases, with 11 bases between the two germline ends. The germline gives CDR1 MNHGY, CDR2 SVAAGI. This CDR3 has 13 amino acids. CDR3 in DNA: TGTGCCAGCAGTTTTGCCCTTCCCCAGCCCCAGCATTTT. Amino acids: CASSFALPQPQHF.

This chain links TRBV15 with TRBJ1-5; D not certain. The germline V gene encodes CDR1 LNHNV and CDR2 YYDKDF (reference sequence). The CDR3 has 13 amino acids. Trimming pared 2 bases from V and 5 bases from J, leaving 7 bases between. CDR3 DNA sequence: TGTGCCACCAGCAGACGCGTGGATCAGCCCCAGCATTTT. Translated, it gives CATSRRVDQPQHF.

The V and J genes are TRBV5-4 and TRBJ2-3, with TRBD2 matching over 11 bases. This CDR3 comprises 16 residues. The germline V gene has CDR1 SGHNT and CDR2 YYREEE (reference sequence). V shed 3 bases, J shed 2 bases, and the junction held 5 bases outside the gene matches. The DNA for the CDR3 is TGTGCCAGCAGCTCAATAGCGGGAGGGGACACAGATACGCAGTATTTT. This translates into CASSSIAGGDTDTQYF.

The V call is TRBV6-1, the J call TRBJ2-5, with D tentatively TRBD2 (6 bases). Germline CDR1 is MNHNS and CDR2 is SASEGT. V was trimmed by 5 bases and J by 5 bases, leaving 15 bases between them. This CDR3 is built from 14 residues. DNA of the CDR3: TGTGCCAGCAGTATAGGAGGGAGGACGGAGACCCAGTACTTC. Protein sequence: CASSIGGRTETQYF.

This clone was seen only once. The V call is TRBV19, the J call TRBJ1-3; 8 bases align to TRBD1. After removal of 5 bases from V and 2 bases from J, the junction contained 2 bases not matched to a gene. CDR3 size: 14 residues. The V gene's germline CDR1 is LNHDA and CDR2 SQIVND (reference sequence). This chain's CDR3 is CASSGQGAGNTIYF. For the CDR3, the DNA is TGTGCCAGTAGTGGACAGGGCGCTGGAAACACCATATATTTT.

The chain joins TRBV10-3 to TRBJ1-1, with D maybe TRBD1 (6 bases). The CDR3 has 13 amino acids. CDR1 is ENHRY and CDR2 is SYGVKD in the germline V gene. Trimming cost V 6 bases and J 3 bases, with 11 bases left between them. CDR3 coding DNA: TGTGCCATCAGCGGGGGCCCCCACACTGAAGCTTTCTTT. Protein: CAISGGPHTEAFF.

This rearrangement joins TRBV6-5 to TRBJ2-3; the match to TRBD2 covers 9 bases. The CDR3 is 15 residues long. CDR1 and CDR2 (germline): MNHEY, SVGAGI. J lost 0 bases, V lost 6 bases, and 4 bases had no gene match. This CDR3 is CASRQLAGSTDTQYF. The CDR3 region has the DNA TGTGCCAGCAGACAACTAGCGGGTAGCACAGATACGCAGTATTTT.